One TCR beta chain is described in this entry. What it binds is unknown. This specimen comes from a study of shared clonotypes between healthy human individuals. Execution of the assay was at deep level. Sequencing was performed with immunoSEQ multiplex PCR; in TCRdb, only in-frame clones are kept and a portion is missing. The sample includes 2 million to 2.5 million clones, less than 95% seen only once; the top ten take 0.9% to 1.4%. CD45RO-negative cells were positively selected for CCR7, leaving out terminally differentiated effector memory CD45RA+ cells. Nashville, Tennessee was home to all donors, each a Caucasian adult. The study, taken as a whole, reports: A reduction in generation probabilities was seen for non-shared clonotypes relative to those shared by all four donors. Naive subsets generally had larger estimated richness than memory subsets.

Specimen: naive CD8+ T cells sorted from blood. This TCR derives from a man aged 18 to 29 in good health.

CDR3 region: CASSHPGQPYEQYF. The DNA of the CDR3 is TGTGCCAGCAGCCACCCCGGTCAGCCCTACGAGCAGTACTTC. The J gene is TRBJ2-7, the V gene TRBV14, with D unresolved. The V end lost 3 bases, the J end lost 2 bases, and 11 bases lay between the germline ends. CDR3 length: 14 amino acids. Germline V gives CDR1 SGHDN, CDR2 FVKESK.